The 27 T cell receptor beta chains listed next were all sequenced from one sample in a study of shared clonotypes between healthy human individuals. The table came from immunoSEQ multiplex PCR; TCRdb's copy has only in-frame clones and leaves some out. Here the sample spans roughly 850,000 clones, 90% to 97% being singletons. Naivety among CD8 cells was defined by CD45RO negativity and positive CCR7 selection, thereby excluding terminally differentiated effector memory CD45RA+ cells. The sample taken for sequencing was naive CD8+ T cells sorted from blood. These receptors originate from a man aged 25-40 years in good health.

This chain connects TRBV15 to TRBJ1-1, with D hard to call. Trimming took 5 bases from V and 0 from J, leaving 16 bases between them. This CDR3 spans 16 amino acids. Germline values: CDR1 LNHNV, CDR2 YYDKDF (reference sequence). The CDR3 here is CATSGGQISLNTEAFF. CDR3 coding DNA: TGTGCCACCAGCGGAGGGCAAATTAGTTTGAACACTGAAGCTTTCTTT.

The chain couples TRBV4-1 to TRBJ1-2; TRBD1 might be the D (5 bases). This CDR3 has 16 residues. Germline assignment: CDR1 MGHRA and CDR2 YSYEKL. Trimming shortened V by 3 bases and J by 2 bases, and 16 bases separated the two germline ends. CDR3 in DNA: TGCGCCAGCAGCCACGAACCCGGGGGGGGGAACTATGGCTACACCTTC. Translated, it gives CASSHEPGGGNYGYTF.

The CDR3 DNA reads as TGTGCCAGCAGCTTTCCCCGATCAGGACTAGGCAACAATGAGCAGTTCTTC. Translated: CASSFPRSGLGNNEQFF. This chain links TRBV7-2 with TRBJ2-1; 7 nucleotides line up with TRBD2. The V gene's germline CDR1 is SGHTA and CDR2 FQGNSA. The CDR3 loop spans 17 amino acids. The junction had 13 bases not matched to a gene; V was cut back by 3 bases and J by 5 bases.

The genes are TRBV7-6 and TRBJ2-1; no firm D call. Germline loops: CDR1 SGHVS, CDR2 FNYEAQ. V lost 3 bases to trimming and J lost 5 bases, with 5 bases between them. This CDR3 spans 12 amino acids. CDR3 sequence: CASSFENNEQFF. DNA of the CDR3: TGTGCCAGCAGCTTTGAGAACAATGAGCAGTTCTTC.

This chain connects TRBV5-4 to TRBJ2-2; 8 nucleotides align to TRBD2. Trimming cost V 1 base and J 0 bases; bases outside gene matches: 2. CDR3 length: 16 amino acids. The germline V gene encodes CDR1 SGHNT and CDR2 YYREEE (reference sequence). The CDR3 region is CASSLTSGTNTGELFF. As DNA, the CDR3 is TGTGCCAGCAGCTTGACTAGCGGAACGAACACCGGGGAGCTGTTTTTT.

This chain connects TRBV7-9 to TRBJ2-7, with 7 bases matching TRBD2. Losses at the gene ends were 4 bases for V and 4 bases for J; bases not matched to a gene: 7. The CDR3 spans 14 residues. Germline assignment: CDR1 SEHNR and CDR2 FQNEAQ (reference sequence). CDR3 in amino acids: CASSSAGSWYEQYF. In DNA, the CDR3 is TGTGCCAGCAGCTCAGCGGGAAGTTGGTACGAGCAGTACTTC.

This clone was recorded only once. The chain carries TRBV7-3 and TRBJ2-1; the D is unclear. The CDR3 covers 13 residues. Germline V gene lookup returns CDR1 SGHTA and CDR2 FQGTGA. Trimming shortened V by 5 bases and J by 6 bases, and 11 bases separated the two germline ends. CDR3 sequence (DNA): TGTGCCAGCAGCAGAGACCTTACCAATGAGCAGTTCTTC. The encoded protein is CASSRDLTNEQFF. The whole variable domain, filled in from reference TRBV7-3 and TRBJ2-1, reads GAGVSQTPSNKVTEKGKYVELRCDPISGHTALYWYRQSLGQGPEFLIYFQGTGAADDSGLPNDRFFAVRPEGSVSTLKIQRTERGDSAVYLCASSRDLTNEQFFGPGTRLTVL.

For the CDR3, the DNA is TGTGCCAGCTCACCGGGACAGGGAATGGGCTTCTGGGCAGATACGCAGTATTTT. Translation: CASSPGQGMGFWADTQYF. The chain joins TRBV18 to TRBJ2-3, with 9 positions matching TRBD1. Germline V gives CDR1 KGHSH, CDR2 LQKENI. The CDR3 spans 18 residues. V dropped 3 bases and J dropped 4; count of bases not matched to a gene: 14.

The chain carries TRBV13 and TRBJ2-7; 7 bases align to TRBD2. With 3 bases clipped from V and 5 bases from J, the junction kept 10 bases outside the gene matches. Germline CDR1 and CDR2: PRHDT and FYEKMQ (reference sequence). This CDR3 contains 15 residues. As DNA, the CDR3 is TGTGCCAGCAGCTTCCGGGGCGGGAGCGGGCACGAGCAGTACTTC. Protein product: CASSFRGGSGHEQYF.

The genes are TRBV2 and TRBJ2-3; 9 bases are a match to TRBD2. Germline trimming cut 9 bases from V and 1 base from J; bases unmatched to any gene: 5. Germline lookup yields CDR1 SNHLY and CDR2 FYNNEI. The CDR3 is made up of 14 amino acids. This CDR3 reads CARSRTSGTDTQYF. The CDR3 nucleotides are TGTGCCAGAAGTAGGACTAGCGGCACAGATACGCAGTATTTT. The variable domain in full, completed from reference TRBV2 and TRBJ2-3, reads EPEVTQTPSHQVTQMGQEVILRCVPISNHLYFYWYRQILGQKVEFLVSFYNNEISEKSEIFDDQFSVERPDGSNFTLKIRSTKLEDSAMYFCARSRTSGTDTQYFGPGTRLTVL.

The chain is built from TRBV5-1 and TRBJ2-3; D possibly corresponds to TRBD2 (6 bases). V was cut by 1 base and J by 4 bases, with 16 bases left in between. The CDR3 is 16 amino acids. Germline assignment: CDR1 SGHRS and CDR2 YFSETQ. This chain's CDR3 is CASSLNFRELSDTQYF. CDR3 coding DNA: TGCGCCAGCAGCTTGAATTTCCGGGAGTTGTCAGATACGCAGTATTTT.

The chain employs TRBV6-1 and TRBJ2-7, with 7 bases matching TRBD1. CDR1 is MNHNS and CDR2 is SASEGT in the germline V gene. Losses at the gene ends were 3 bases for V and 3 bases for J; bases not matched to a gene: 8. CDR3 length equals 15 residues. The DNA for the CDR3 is TGTGCCAGCAGTGACGAGACAGGGTCGTACTACGAGCAGTACTTC. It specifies CASSDETGSYYEQYF.

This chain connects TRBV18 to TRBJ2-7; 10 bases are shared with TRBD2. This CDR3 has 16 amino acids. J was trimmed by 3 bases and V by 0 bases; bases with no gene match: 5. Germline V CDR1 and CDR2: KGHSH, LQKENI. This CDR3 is CASSPPEVAGGYEQYF. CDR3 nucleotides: TGTGCCAGCTCACCACCGGAGGTAGCGGGAGGCTACGAGCAGTACTTC.

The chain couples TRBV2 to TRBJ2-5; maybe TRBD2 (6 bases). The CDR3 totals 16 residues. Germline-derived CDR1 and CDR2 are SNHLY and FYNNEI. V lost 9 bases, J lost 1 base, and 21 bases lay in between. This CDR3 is CASYYPVAAAQETQYF. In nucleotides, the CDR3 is TGTGCCAGTTATTACCCAGTAGCGGCCGCCCAAGAGACCCAGTACTTC.

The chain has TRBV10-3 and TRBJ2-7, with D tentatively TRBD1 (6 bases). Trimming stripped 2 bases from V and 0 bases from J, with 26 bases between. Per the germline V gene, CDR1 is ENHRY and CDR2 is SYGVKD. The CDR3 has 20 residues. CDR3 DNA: TGTGCCATCAGTGAGACAGTTACAGGGATACCCAACGCCAGCTCCTACGAGCAGTACTTC. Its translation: CAISETVTGIPNASSYEQYF.

CDR3 in DNA: TGCAGCGTTGAAGAAGATACGCAGTATTTT. It translates to CSVEEDTQYF. This chain joins TRBV29-1 and TRBJ2-3; no firm D call. Germline CDR1 and CDR2: SQVTM and ANQGSEA. Trimming shortened V by 0 bases and J by 5 bases, and 0 bases separated the two germline ends. The CDR3 totals 10 residues.

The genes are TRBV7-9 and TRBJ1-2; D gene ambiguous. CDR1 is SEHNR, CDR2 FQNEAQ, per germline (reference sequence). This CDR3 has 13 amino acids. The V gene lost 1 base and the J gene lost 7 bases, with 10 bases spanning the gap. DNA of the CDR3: TGTGCCAGCAGCTTAGATCTACACCTTGGCTACACCTTC. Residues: CASSLDLHLGYTF.

The chain's CDR3 is CASSLPGQARLFF. Here the CDR3 DNA reads TGTGCCAGCAGCCTTCCGGGACAGGCGAGACTGTTTTTT. The chain employs TRBV9 and TRBJ1-4; 8 bases are a match to TRBD1. This CDR3 contains 13 residues. Looked up from germline, CDR1 is SGDLS and CDR2 is YYNGEE. V was pared by 4 bases and J by 13 bases, with 9 bases of the junction left unmatched.

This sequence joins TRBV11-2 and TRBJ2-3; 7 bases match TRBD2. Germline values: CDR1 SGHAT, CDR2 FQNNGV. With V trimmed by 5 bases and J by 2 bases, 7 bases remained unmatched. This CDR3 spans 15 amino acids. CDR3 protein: CASSRTSVPTDTQYF. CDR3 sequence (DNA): TGTGCCAGCAGCCGAACTAGCGTTCCCACAGATACGCAGTATTTT.

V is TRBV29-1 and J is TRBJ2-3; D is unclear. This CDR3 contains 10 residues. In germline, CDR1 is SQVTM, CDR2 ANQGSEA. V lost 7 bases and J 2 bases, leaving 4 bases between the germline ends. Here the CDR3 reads CSAHTDTQYF. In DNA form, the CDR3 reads TGCAGCGCCCACACAGATACGCAGTATTTT.

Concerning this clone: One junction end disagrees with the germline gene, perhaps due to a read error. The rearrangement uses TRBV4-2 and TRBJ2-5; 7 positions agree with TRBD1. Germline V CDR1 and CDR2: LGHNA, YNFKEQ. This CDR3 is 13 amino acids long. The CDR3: CASSSYRGEAQYF. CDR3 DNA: TGTGCCAGCAGCAGCTACAGGGGAGAGGCCCAGTACTTC.

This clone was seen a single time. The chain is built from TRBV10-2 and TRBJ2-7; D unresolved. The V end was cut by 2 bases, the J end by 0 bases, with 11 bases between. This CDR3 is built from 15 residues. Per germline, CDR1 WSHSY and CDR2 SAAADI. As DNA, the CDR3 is TGCGCCAGCAGTGAGGGCGACCAACTCTCCTACGAGCAGTACTTC. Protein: CASSEGDQLSYEQYF.

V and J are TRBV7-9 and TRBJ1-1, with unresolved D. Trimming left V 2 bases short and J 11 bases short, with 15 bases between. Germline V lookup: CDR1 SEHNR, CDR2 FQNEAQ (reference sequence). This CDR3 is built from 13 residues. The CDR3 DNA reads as TGTGCCAGCAGCTTACCGCTCGATCAGTGGGCTTTCTTT. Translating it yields CASSLPLDQWAFF.

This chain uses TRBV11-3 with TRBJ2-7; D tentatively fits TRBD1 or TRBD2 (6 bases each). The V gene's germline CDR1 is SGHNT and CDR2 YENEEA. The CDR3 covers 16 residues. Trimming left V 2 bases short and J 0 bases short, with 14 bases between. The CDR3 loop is CASSLIGGAASYEQYF. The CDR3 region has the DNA TGTGCCAGCAGCTTAATCGGGGGCGCGGCCTCCTACGAGCAGTACTTC.

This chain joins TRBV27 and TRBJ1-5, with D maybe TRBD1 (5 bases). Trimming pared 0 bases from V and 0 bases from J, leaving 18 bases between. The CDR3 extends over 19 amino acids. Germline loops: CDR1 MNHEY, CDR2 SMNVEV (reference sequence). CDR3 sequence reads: CASSLSAPTEFYSNQPQHF. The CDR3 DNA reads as TGTGCCAGCAGTTTATCAGCCCCGACAGAATTCTATAGCAATCAGCCCCAGCATTTT.

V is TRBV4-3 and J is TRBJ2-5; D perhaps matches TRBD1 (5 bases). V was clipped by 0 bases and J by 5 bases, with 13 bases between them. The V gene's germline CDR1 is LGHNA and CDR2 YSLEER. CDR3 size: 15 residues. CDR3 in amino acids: CASSQDAQGGETQYF. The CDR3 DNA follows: TGCGCCAGCAGCCAAGATGCGCAGGGTGGGGAGACCCAGTACTTC.

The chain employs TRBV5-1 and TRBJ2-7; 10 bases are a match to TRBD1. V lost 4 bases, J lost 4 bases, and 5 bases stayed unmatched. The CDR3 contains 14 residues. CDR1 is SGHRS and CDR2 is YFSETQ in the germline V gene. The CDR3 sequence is CASSAGTGVYEQYF. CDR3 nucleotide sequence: TGCGCCAGCAGCGCTGGGACAGGGGTATACGAGCAGTACTTC.